The rows below give T cell receptor beta chains drawn from one sample of a study of blood T cells in healthy people across ages. TCRdb ran MiXCR on the 5' RACE reads and lists one entry per CDR3 protein. The sample lists about 830,000 distinct CDR3 sequences; around 62% were seen once. The sample comprised blood. The source is a man younger than 40 in good health. Each CDR3 is given with its conserved first and last residue. Each record gives: J gene, D gene, V gene, CDR3 protein. The D gene is left open where the match is weak.

TRBJ2-3,TRBD1,TRBV5-1,CASSPPGQGDTDTQYF
.,.,TRBV27,CANSSIYQGYEQYF
TRBJ2-2,.,TRBV4-3,CASSQAGTTNTGELFF
TRBJ2-3,TRBD2,TRBV20-1,CSARDPLGAGGTDTQYF
TRBJ1-6,TRBD1,TRBV12-3/TRBV12-4,CASSLRRTGMDSPLHF
TRBJ2-5,.,TRBV5-1,CASSLGAFETPQETQYF
.,TRBD1,TRBV7-2,CASSLALPGQGYSYEQYF
TRBJ2-3,TRBD2,TRBV6-2/TRBV6-3,CASSWTSGGHTITDTQYF
TRBJ2-1,TRBD2,TRBV12-3/TRBV12-4,CASSPASGGSYNEQFF
.,TRBD2,TRBV20-1,CSASPPAGVSYEQYF
TRBJ2-5,TRBD2,TRBV4-3,CASSLRTSGKETQYF
TRBJ2-3,.,TRBV29-1,CSVEMTSRTDTQYF
.,.,TRBV6-2/TRBV6-3,CASSLAPSAYEQYF
TRBJ1-1,.,TRBV27,CASSLGLQNTEAFF
TRBJ1-2,TRBD1,TRBV5-1,CASTLGLDRGGYTF
TRBJ2-7,TRBD2,TRBV20-1,CSARDWASGGYEQYF
.,.,TRBV7-2,CASSLVGGRSETQFF
TRBJ2-5,.,TRBV4-2,CASSPMLYQETQYF
TRBJ2-1,TRBD2,TRBV4-2,CASSQGTSGGSYNEQFF
TRBJ1-6,.,TRBV4-3,CASSQDNNPYNSPLHF
TRBJ2-1,.,TRBV4-2,CASSQTLAGAGYNEQFF
TRBJ2-3,.,TRBV4-3,CASSLDPSYGGTDTQYF
TRBJ2-7,.,TRBV6-6,CASNPQPNSYEQYF
TRBJ2-5,.,TRBV6-5,CASRDFVGETQYF
TRBJ2-1,TRBD2,TRBV12-3/TRBV12-4,CASSRPSAGGRPEQFF
TRBJ1-1,TRBD1,TRBV4-2,CASSGGAGTAEAFF
TRBJ2-6,.,TRBV12-3/TRBV12-4,CASSHYSGSGANVLTF
TRBJ2-1,.,TRBV3-1,CASSPGQTGDNEQFF
TRBJ2-4,.,TRBV7-9,CASSLARRILPTKQYF
TRBJ2-1,TRBD2,TRBV10-3,CAISVWSSGGYNEQFF
TRBJ2-7,.,TRBV4-1,CASSQRGGPGEQYF
TRBJ1-1,.,TRBV15,CATSRANTEAFF
TRBJ2-1,TRBD1,TRBV6-5,CASSNPGTGYTEQFF
TRBJ1-2,TRBD1,TRBV18,CASSPSTGRLRYGYTF
TRBJ2-3,.,TRBV4-2,CASSQDAGSPSTDTQYF
TRBJ2-7,TRBD1,TRBV4-3,CASSQDRQGDYEQYF
TRBJ1-5,.,TRBV28,CASSLRQVGNQPQHF
TRBJ1-3,.,TRBV4-2,CASSQDDARGSGNTIYF
TRBJ1-5,.,TRBV20-1,CSAHRLGQPQHF
TRBJ2-3,TRBD2,TRBV5-1,CASSLVLGLPADTQYF
TRBJ1-6,.,TRBV29-1,CSAGGDYNSPLHF
TRBJ2-3,.,TRBV7-9,CASSLDGGVSTNTQYF
TRBJ1-1,TRBD1,TRBV6-2/TRBV6-3,CASSVSTGEGYANTEAFF
TRBJ2-7,TRBD1,TRBV20-1,CSASRDSGYEQYF
.,.,TRBV7-9,CASRRDGEQYF